The clone carrying this TCR beta chain was counted a few times. Its antigen is currently unknown. Sequencing used immunoSEQ version 4 in survey mode. Genomic DNA was diluted to 10 ng/uL, up to roughly 1 ug per sample. Sequencing used immunoSEQ multiplex PCR; TCRdb keeps in-frame clones, though not all of them. The repertoire holds several thousand clones, with under 80% as singletons. This record comes from a study of persistence of HIV-infected CD4 T cells. Cells were stimulated with CMV-infected fibroblast lysates at 8 to 10 ug/mL. Sorting selected CD4+ T cells upregulating both CD40 ligand and CD69. An 18-hour stimulation of CD8-depleted PBMCs used anti-CD28/CD49d costimulation, CD40-blocking antibody and enfuvirtide. The V and J ends lost 5 bases and 2 bases respectively, with 18 bases between them. Germline V lookup: CDR1 SGHVS, CDR2 FQNEAQ. This CDR3 contains 16 residues.

The clonotype comes from an adult man with HIV who was CMV-seropositive. Sequenced here: CD4+ T cells sorted from PBMCs after roughly 18-hour stimulation, sampled from a patient who received antiretroviral therapy. This sequence joins TRBV7-8 and TRBJ1-2; D call uncertain. The CDR3 DNA sequence: TGTGCCAGCAGCCCCCACGAACCCCAAACCAACTATGGCTACACCTTC. It translates to CASSPHEPQTNYGYTF.